The present T cell receptor (beta chain) was sequenced within a study of early T cells in non-severe SARS-CoV-2 infection. Study summary: The sequenced material was bulk RNA from unsorted whole blood, and its chains were unpaired.

This clonotype was counted many times. What it binds is not known. The study's findings and limits: Using VDJdb, the matching emphasized anti-spike CD8 responses while missing private and CD4 specificities.

Unique molecular identifiers were affixed to single, distinct cDNA molecules. TCRdb redid the calling of the 5' RACE reads with MiXCR, one entry per CDR3 protein. The sample lists under 70,000 distinct CDR3 sequences; more than 12% were seen once. J gave up 1 base and V 5 bases, and 15 bases lay outside the gene matches. CDR1 and CDR2 (germline): MGHDK, SYGVNS. This CDR3 region has 18 residues. Source: whole blood, taken at baseline. This rearrangement joins TRBV25-1 to TRBJ2-7; the match to TRBD2 covers 9 bases. The clonotype comes from an adult who was a healthcare worker with PCR-confirmed SARS-CoV-2 infection or an uninfected control (not recorded which). The CDR3 loop reads CASSPVGTSRKFSYEQYF. The CDR3 nucleotides read TGTGCCAGCAGTCCTGTAGGGACTAGCAGGAAATTTTCCTACGAGCAGTACTTC.